The 24 T cell receptor beta chains given below trace back to one sample, sequenced in a study of shared clonotypes between healthy human individuals. Libraries were prepared by immunoSEQ multiplex PCR; TCRdb keeps only in-frame clonotypes and omits some of them. The sample has about 1,900,000 clones; roughly 95% are singletons. Terminally differentiated effector memory CD45RA+ cells were excluded by CCR7 positive selection of CD45RO-negative cells. The source material was naive CD8+ T cells sorted from blood. All receptors derive from a man between 18 and 29 years old in good health.

The chain uses TRBV4-1 and TRBJ2-7; 10 bases line up with TRBD1. Germline V gene sequence: CDR1 MGHRA, CDR2 YSYEKL. V shed 5 bases and J 3 bases; nucleotides not matched to a gene: 7. CDR3 length: 15 residues. CDR3 amino acids: CASSYEWDRGYEQYF. The CDR3 coding sequence is TGCGCCAGCAGCTACGAGTGGGACAGGGGCTACGAGCAGTACTTC.

This sequence joins TRBV5-4 and TRBJ2-7; 10 nucleotides agree with TRBD1. Germline-derived CDR1 and CDR2 are SGHNT and YYREEE (reference sequence). The V and J ends lost 4 bases and 12 bases, in that order; junction bases with no gene match: 7. The CDR3 extends over 12 amino acids. CDR3 nucleotide sequence: TGTGCCAGCAGCAGGGGACAGGGGTTTTGGTACTTC. Translated, it gives CASSRGQGFWYF.

The chain combines TRBV5-6 with TRBJ2-7; 7 nucleotides align to TRBD1. The germline gives CDR1 SGHDT, CDR2 YYEEEE. The CDR3 consists of 14 residues. The J segment lost 5 bases and the V segment lost 1 base, leaving 6 bases of the junction unmatched. The CDR3 nucleotides read TGTGCCAGCAGCTTGTTTCTAGGGGGCCACGAGCAGTACTTC. Translation gives CASSLFLGGHEQYF.

This clone has just a few counts. This rearrangement joins TRBV4-2 to TRBJ1-2; D remains ambiguous. The CDR3 runs 11 residues. Trimming shortened V by 0 bases and J by 8 bases, and 4 bases separated the two germline ends. Germline values: CDR1 LGHNA, CDR2 YNFKEQ. CDR3 region: CASSQDNGYTF. CDR3 nucleotide sequence: TGTGCCAGCAGCCAAGATAACGGCTACACCTTC.

The chain couples TRBV7-6 to TRBJ2-7; 7 nucleotides align to TRBD1. This CDR3 contains 16 residues. Per the germline V gene, CDR1 is SGHVS and CDR2 is FNYEAQ. V was clipped by 1 base and J by 4 bases; unmatched bases: 10. The CDR3 is CASSLGSGQQVYEQYF. The CDR3 DNA reads as TGTGCCAGCAGCTTAGGTTCGGGACAGCAGGTATACGAGCAGTACTTC.

The rearrangement uses TRBV5-1 and TRBJ2-1; 14 nucleotides line up with TRBD2. CDR3 length equals 18 residues. The ends lost 1 base at V and 8 bases at J; junction bases unmatched: 11. CDR1 SGHRS and CDR2 YFSETQ come from the germline V gene. The CDR3 region has the DNA TGCGCCAGCAGCTTGATACCGACTAGCGGGGGGGCTTACGATGAGCAGTTCTTC. It translates to CASSLIPTSGGAYDEQFF.

The rearrangement uses TRBV7-9 and TRBJ2-3; D is ambiguous. The CDR3 runs 14 residues. Per germline, CDR1 SEHNR and CDR2 FQNEAQ (reference sequence). V was clipped by 1 base and J by 1 base, with 6 bases between them. CDR3 residues: CASSLVRGTDTQYF. The CDR3 DNA reads as TGTGCCAGCAGCTTAGTACGAGGCACAGATACGCAGTATTTT. Complete variable domain (other parts from reference TRBV7-9 and TRBJ2-3): DTGVSQNPRHKITKRGQNVTFRCDPISEHNRLYWYRQTLGQGPEFLTYFQNEAQLEKSRLLSDRFSAERPKGSFSTLEIQRTEQGDSAMYLCASSLVRGTDTQYFGPGTRLTVL.

This CDR3 reads CASSPGDAVVTGELFF. CDR3 nucleotide sequence: TGCGCCAGCAGCCCAGGGGACGCAGTGGTCACCGGGGAGCTGTTTTTT. The V and J genes are TRBV5-1 and TRBJ2-2; weak D call: TRBD1 (6 bases). The germline V gene encodes CDR1 SGHRS and CDR2 YFSETQ. V gave up 4 bases and J gave up 4 bases, with 17 bases separating them. The CDR3 has 16 residues.

In its sample, this clone was seen once. The chain recombines TRBV7-9 with TRBJ2-7; 9 nucleotides align to TRBD2. Germline V gives CDR1 SEHNR, CDR2 FQNEAQ (reference sequence). V shed 4 bases, J shed 3 bases, and the junction held 10 bases outside the gene matches. This CDR3 comprises 16 residues. This CDR3 is CASSSPGEAGGYEQYF. The CDR3 DNA reads as TGTGCCAGCAGCTCCCCGGGAGAAGCGGGAGGCTACGAGCAGTACTTC. Full variable domain (rest looked up from reference TRBV7-9 and TRBJ2-7): DTGVSQNPRHKITKRGQNVTFRCDPISEHNRLYWYRQTLGQGPEFLTYFQNEAQLEKSRLLSDRFSAERPKGSFSTLEIQRTEQGDSAMYLCASSSPGEAGGYEQYFGPGTRLTVT.

The V gene is TRBV15, the J gene TRBJ2-7, with 9 bases aligning to TRBD2. Germline values: CDR1 LNHNV, CDR2 YYDKDF (reference sequence). V lost 3 bases to trimming and J lost 5 bases; unmatched junction nucleotides: 8. The CDR3 is 15 amino acids. The CDR3 nucleotides read TGTGCCACCAGCAGTGAAGGGACTAGCCTCGACGAGCAGTACTTC. Its translation is CATSSEGTSLDEQYF.

The chain has TRBV5-4 and TRBJ2-7; 10 nucleotides align to TRBD2. Germline V gene sequence: CDR1 SGHNT, CDR2 YYREEE (reference sequence). J lost 4 bases, V lost 3 bases, and 7 bases had no gene match. The CDR3 loop spans 15 amino acids. CDR3 sequence reads: CASSSQLAGRYEQYF. The CDR3, as DNA: TGTGCCAGCAGCTCTCAACTAGCGGGACGGTACGAGCAGTACTTC.

About this clone: This specimen includes other DNA sequences encoding the same CDR3. The chain carries TRBV9 and TRBJ2-1; D remains ambiguous. Trimming stripped 5 bases from V and 3 bases from J, with 6 bases between. Germline V CDR1 and CDR2: SGDLS, YYNGEE. The CDR3 runs to 12 residues. The CDR3 DNA follows: TGTGCCAGCAGTACGGGCTACAATGAGCAGTTCTTC. Its translation is CASSTGYNEQFF.

The rearrangement joins TRBV6-1 to TRBJ1-6; D uncertain. CDR1 is MNHNS, CDR2 SASEGT, per germline. Trimming took 3 bases from V and 10 from J, leaving 7 bases between them. This CDR3 region has 12 residues. Written as DNA, the CDR3 is TGTGCCAGCAGTGACCTACCCTCACCCCTCCACTTT. Its protein product is CASSDLPSPLHF.

The chain couples TRBV2 to TRBJ2-5, with no clear D. The CDR3 runs 15 residues. V shed 4 bases and J shed 2 bases, with 14 bases lying between them. Looked up from germline, CDR1 is SNHLY and CDR2 is FYNNEI. The CDR3 DNA is TGTGCCAGCAGTGGGTTTGGACCAAAACAAGAGACCCAGTACTTC. Translation: CASSGFGPKQETQYF.

This sequence joins TRBV12-5 and TRBJ1-5; 7 bases map to TRBD1. Germline V gives CDR1 LGHNT, CDR2 FRNRAP. The CDR3 loop spans 14 amino acids. Trimming removed 1 base from V and 5 bases from J; junction bases left unmatched: 2. The CDR3 DNA sequence: TGTGCTAGTGGTTTGGGGACAGGAGATCAGCCCCAGCATTTT. Residues: CASGLGTGDQPQHF.

The J gene is TRBJ1-2, the V gene TRBV7-9, with D perhaps TRBD1 (5 bases). CDR3 size: 12 residues. Per germline, CDR1 SEHNR and CDR2 FQNEAQ (reference sequence). With 8 bases removed from V and 4 bases from J, the gap between germline ends came to 11 bases. The CDR3 protein is CASRGTSYGYTF. The DNA for the CDR3 is TGTGCCAGCCGAGGGACCAGCTATGGCTACACCTTC.

This chain uses TRBV4-1 with TRBJ2-7; a possible D gene is TRBD2 (6 bases). The CDR3 is made up of 15 amino acids. Germline values: CDR1 MGHRA, CDR2 YSYEKL. Trimming pared 1 base from V and 9 bases from J, leaving 19 bases between. The CDR3 DNA is TGCGCCAGCAGCCAAGGATTGGGTAGTTGGCGGGGGCAGTACTTC. Protein sequence: CASSQGLGSWRGQYF.

As to this clone: The sample holds other DNA sequences that translate to the same CDR3. This chain joins TRBV19 and TRBJ1-5; tentative D call: TRBD1 (6 bases). CDR3 length: 15 residues. Trimming cost V 3 bases and J 1 base, with 10 bases left between them. Germline CDR1 reads LNHDA; CDR2 reads SQIVND (reference sequence). The DNA for the CDR3 is TGTGCCAGTAGTATTTGGGGGCTCAGCAATCAGCCCCAGCATTTT. Amino acid sequence: CASSIWGLSNQPQHF.

The chain couples TRBV15 to TRBJ1-5, with D perhaps TRBD1 (5 bases). The CDR3 is 15 amino acids. Trimming took 8 bases from V and 4 from J, leaving 18 bases between them. Germline-derived CDR1 and CDR2 are LNHNV and YYDKDF (reference sequence). CDR3 protein: CATREGNAANQPQHF. The CDR3, as DNA: TGTGCCACCCGAGAGGGGAACGCTGCAAATCAGCCCCAGCATTTT.

V usage is TRBV4-3 and J usage is TRBJ2-5; D may correspond to TRBD1 or TRBD2 (5 bases each). Germline lookup yields CDR1 LGHNA and CDR2 YSLEER. The CDR3 has 17 amino acids. The V and J ends lost 0 bases and 2 bases respectively, with 16 bases between them. Here the CDR3 reads CASSQDLGAEQQETQYF. In nucleotides, the CDR3 is TGCGCCAGCAGCCAAGATCTCGGGGCGGAGCAACAAGAGACCCAGTACTTC.

This clone was counted a single time. In DNA, the CDR3 is TGTGCCAGCAGTAGGCCCCTCCCTCGGGACTACGAGCAGTACTTC. The encoded protein is CASSRPLPRDYEQYF. V gene TRBV25-1 combines with J gene TRBJ2-7; possible D gene TRBD2, 5 bases. V lost 5 bases to trimming and J lost 3 bases, with 17 bases between them. The CDR3 sequence is 15 residues long. The germline gives CDR1 MGHDK, CDR2 SYGVNS.

The chain recombines TRBV2 with TRBJ2-7; a possible D gene is TRBD1 (5 bases). Germline CDR1 SNHLY, CDR2 FYNNEI. The V and J ends lost 3 bases and 4 bases respectively, with 16 bases between them. The CDR3 length is 15 residues. This CDR3 reads CASSETADSLYEQYF. In DNA form, the CDR3 reads TGTGCCAGCAGTGAGACCGCCGACAGTCTTTACGAGCAGTACTTC.

The chain combines TRBV4-1 with TRBJ2-7; 11 bases are a match to TRBD2. CDR1 and CDR2 (germline): MGHRA, YSYEKL. The CDR3 is made up of 15 amino acids. The trim removed 5 bases at V and 7 bases at J, leaving 10 bases unmatched. The CDR3 DNA reads TGCGCCAGCAGCATAGCGGGAGGGCTGTCAGGGGAGCAGTACTTC. This codes for CASSIAGGLSGEQYF.

The chain joins TRBV2 to TRBJ2-7; D is possibly TRBD1 (6 bases). V lost 6 bases and J 0 bases, leaving 15 bases between the germline ends. The length of the CDR3 is 15 residues. The germline V gene has CDR1 SNHLY and CDR2 FYNNEI. The CDR3 DNA reads TGTGCCAGCAGCGCAGGTACAGGGAGCTCCTACGAGCAGTACTTC. It yields the protein CASSAGTGSSYEQYF. Full variable domain (remainder filled in from reference TRBV2 and TRBJ2-7): EPEVTQTPSHQVTQMGQEVILRCVPISNHLYFYWYRQILGQKVEFLVSFYNNEISEKSEIFDDQFSVERPDGSNFTLKIRSTKLEDSAMYFCASSAGTGSSYEQYFGPGTRLTVT.